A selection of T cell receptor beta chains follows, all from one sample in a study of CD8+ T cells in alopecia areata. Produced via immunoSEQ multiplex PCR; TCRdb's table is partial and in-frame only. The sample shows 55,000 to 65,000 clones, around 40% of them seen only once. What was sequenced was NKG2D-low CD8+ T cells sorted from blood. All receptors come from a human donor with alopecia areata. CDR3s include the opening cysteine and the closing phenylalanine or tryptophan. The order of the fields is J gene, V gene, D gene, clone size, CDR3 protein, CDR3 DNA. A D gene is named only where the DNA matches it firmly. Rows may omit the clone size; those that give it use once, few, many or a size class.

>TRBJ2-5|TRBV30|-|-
CAWEKQETQYF
TGTGCCTGGGAGAAACAAGAGACCCAGTACTTC
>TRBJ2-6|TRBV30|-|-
CAWEGQGANVLTF
TGTGCCTGGGAAGGACAGGGGGCCAACGTCCTGACTTTC
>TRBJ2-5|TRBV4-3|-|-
CASSQDLDGEETQYF
TGCGCCAGCAGCCAAGACTTGGACGGAGAAGAGACCCAGTACTTC
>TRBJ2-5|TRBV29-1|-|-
CSVEDTGEETQYF
TGCAGCGTTGAAGATACAGGAGAAGAGACCCAGTACTTC
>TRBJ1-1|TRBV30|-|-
CAWSPLRAEAFF
TGTGCCTGGAGTCCCCTGAGGGCTGAAGCTTTCTTT
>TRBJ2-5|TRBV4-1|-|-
CASSQESRAATETQYF
TGCGCCAGCAGCCAAGAATCTAGGGCTGCGACGGAGACCCAGTACTTC
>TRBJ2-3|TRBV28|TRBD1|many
CASSQGTGATDTQYF
TGTGCCAGCAGTCAAGGGACAGGGGCCACAGATACGCAGTATTTT
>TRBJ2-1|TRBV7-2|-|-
CASSPEGVEQFF
TGTGCCAGCAGCCCGGAGGGGGTGGAGCAGTTCTTC
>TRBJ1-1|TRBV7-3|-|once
CASSFTGTPNTEAFF
TGTGCCAGCAGCTTCACCGGGACACCGAACACTGAAGCTTTCTTT
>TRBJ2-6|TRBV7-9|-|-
CASSLAGAGANVLTF
TGTGCCAGCAGCTTAGCGGGAGCTGGGGCCAACGTCCTGACTTTC